What follows describes a single T cell receptor (beta chain). Antigen unknown. This sample is drawn from a study of cytomegalovirus exposure and HLA in healthy donors. Study summary: Inside one of the first data releases sat some 93 million unique TCRs taken from HLA-typed donors. Study-wide findings and caveats: One variant, a missense change in DCLRE1C, was linked in a later analysis to TCR beta V- and J-gene trimming.

CDR3 length equals 13 residues. The germline V gene has CDR1 SGHVS and CDR2 FQNEAQ. Losses at the gene ends were 5 bases for V and 6 bases for J; bases not matched to a gene: 6. Primers: 60 Vbeta forward and 13 Jbeta reverse. Clones were read by immunoSEQ multiplex PCR, and TCRdb kept only the in-frame ones, dropping some. The repertoire consists of 85,000 to 95,000 clones, with roughly 70% occurring once and the leading ten covering around 24%. This chain connects TRBV7-8 to TRBJ1-2; TRBD1 aligns across 7 bases. Sample: PBMCs. The receptor comes from a man aged 25-45 years in good health and CMV-seropositive. CDR3 residues: CASSKDRVDGYTF. The CDR3 nucleotides are TGTGCCAGCAGCAAAGACAGGGTGGATGGCTACACCTTC.